The 17 T cell receptor beta chains given below trace back to one sample, sequenced in a study of blood T cell repertoires in COVID-19. Clones were sequenced by immunoSEQ multiplex PCR, and TCRdb holds only the in-frame ones, with some missing. The sample lists hundreds of thousands of clones, 70% to 90% occurring once. Sample: PBMCs or T cells enriched from blood (not recorded which). These receptor sequences come from a man between 45 and 60 years old who had been exposed to COVID-19.

V is TRBV27 and J is TRBJ2-2; 10 positions match TRBD2. Germline CDR1 MNHEY, CDR2 SMNVEV (reference sequence). CDR3 length: 15 amino acids. V dropped 4 bases and J dropped 6; count of bases not matched to a gene: 5. The CDR3, as DNA: TGTGCCAGCAGTTGGGGGACTAGCGAGTCCGGGGAGCTGTTTTTT. Residues: CASSWGTSESGELFF.

The J gene is TRBJ2-3, the V gene TRBV2; 10 nucleotides line up with TRBD2. This CDR3 spans 18 amino acids. CDR1 is SNHLY and CDR2 is FYNNEI in the germline V gene. Unmatched junction bases numbered 14, after V lost 8 bases and J lost 0 bases. The DNA for the CDR3 is TGTGCCAGCTCATGGCTAGCGGGGGCGTTCACCAGCACAGATACGCAGTATTTT. Its translation is CASSWLAGAFTSTDTQYF.

The J gene is TRBJ1-5, the V gene TRBV9; possible D gene TRBD1, 5 bases. Trimming stripped 3 bases from V and 3 bases from J, with 16 bases between. The CDR3 runs 16 residues. Germline V lookup: CDR1 SGDLS, CDR2 YYNGEE. The CDR3 DNA reads as TGTGCCAGCAGCGAGGGGCCCGACAGCTTCAATCAGCCCCAGCATTTT. It specifies CASSEGPDSFNQPQHF.

V and J are TRBV11-2 and TRBJ1-3; D possibly corresponds to TRBD1 (5 bases). The germline V and J ends were trimmed by 5 bases and 4 bases, with 12 bases remaining between them. Per germline, CDR1 SGHAT and CDR2 FQNNGV. The CDR3 is 14 amino acids. The CDR3 protein is CASSTRVGGNTIYF. CDR3 nucleotides: TGTGCCAGCAGCACCAGGGTTGGCGGAAACACCATATATTTT.

The V call is TRBV19, the J call TRBJ2-7; the match to TRBD1 covers 8 bases. The J call may not be correct, given that the DNA end is closer to TRBJ2-5. The CDR3 totals 13 residues. The germline CDR1 and CDR2 sequences are LNHDA and SQIVND (reference sequence). CDR3 region: CASTGQGGETQYF. In DNA, the CDR3 is TGTGCCAGCACCGGACAGGGAGGAGAGACCCAGTACTTC.

The gene calls are TRBV28 and TRBJ1-1; 7 nucleotides agree with TRBD1. The V segment lost 5 bases and the J segment 4 bases; nucleotides outside the gene matches: 7. The germline V gene has CDR1 MDHEN and CDR2 SYDVKM. CDR3 length: 14 residues. CDR3: CASSLTGTATEAFF. CDR3 sequence (DNA): TGTGCCAGCAGTCTAACCGGGACAGCCACTGAAGCTTTCTTT.

The V gene is TRBV5-1, the J gene TRBJ2-3; no firm D call. Germline CDR1 reads SGHRS; CDR2 reads YFSETQ. The CDR3 is 15 amino acids. Between the trimmed V and J ends, which lost 1 base and 3 bases, there was a span of 12 bases. CDR3 loop: CASSLSLVRTDTQYF. In DNA form, the CDR3 reads TGCGCCAGCAGCTTGTCGCTAGTTAGGACAGATACGCAGTATTTT.

The chain couples TRBV5-6 to TRBJ1-2; the D is unclear. The CDR3 covers 11 residues. The V gene lost 8 bases and the J gene lost 8 bases, with 13 bases spanning the gap. The germline gives CDR1 SGHDT, CDR2 YYEEEE. The CDR3 spells CASGGLDGYTF. The CDR3, as DNA: TGTGCCAGTGGAGGGCTAGACGGCTACACCTTC.

The rearrangement uses TRBV11-3 and TRBJ2-3, with D possibly being TRBD1 (6 bases). Trimming removed 1 base at V and 8 bases at J, with 7 bases between. Germline-derived CDR1 and CDR2 are SGHNT and YENEEA. The CDR3 is made up of 12 amino acids. CDR3 coding DNA: TGTGCCAGCAGCTTAGTACAGGGTACGCAGTATTTT. It is translated as CASSLVQGTQYF.

The chain's CDR3 is CASSEGLAQYV. For the CDR3, the DNA is TGTGCCAGCAGTGAAGGACTTGCGCAGTACGTC. This sequence joins TRBV6-1 and TRBJ2-7; the D is unclear. The germline gives CDR1 MNHNS, CDR2 SASEGT. The V end was cut by 1 base, the J end by 9 bases, with 7 bases between. The CDR3 runs 11 residues.

This chain uses TRBV5-1 with TRBJ1-2; tentatively, D is TRBD1 (6 bases). The V and J ends lost 6 bases and 2 bases respectively, with 17 bases between them. This CDR3 spans 15 amino acids. CDR1 is SGHRS and CDR2 is YFSETQ in the germline V gene. Here the CDR3 reads CASTLGVGANYGYTF. CDR3 DNA sequence: TGCGCCAGCACCCTTGGAGTGGGGGCAAACTATGGCTACACCTTC.

V and J are TRBV11-2 and TRBJ2-1; no clear D gene. This CDR3 region has 14 residues. Germline values: CDR1 SGHAT, CDR2 FQNNGV. Trimming took 2 bases from V and 8 from J, leaving 13 bases between them. This CDR3 is CASSLIIGQDEQFF. CDR3 nucleotides: TGTGCCAGCAGCTTAATCATTGGCCAGGATGAGCAGTTCTTC.

The chain carries TRBV7-8 and TRBJ2-5, with a tentative D call TRBD1 (5 bases). Trimming removed 5 bases from V and 0 bases from J, with 13 bases in between. The CDR3 sequence is 15 residues long. Germline CDR1 is SGHVS and CDR2 is FQNEAQ. The CDR3 DNA reads TGTGCCAGCAGCCCATGGGCAGGGTACCAAGAGACCCAGTACTTC. Residues: CASSPWAGYQETQYF.

The J gene is TRBJ1-2, the V gene TRBV6-5; 11 bases match TRBD1. The J segment lost 2 bases and the V segment lost 5 bases, leaving 4 bases of the junction unmatched. The CDR3 extends over 15 amino acids. The germline V gene encodes CDR1 MNHEY and CDR2 SVGAGI. CDR3 bases: TGTGCCAGCAGTCACGGGACAGGGGGAAACTATGGCTACACCTTC. Protein: CASSHGTGGNYGYTF.

This chain links TRBV13 with TRBJ2-3; 9 bases fit TRBD2. Losses at the gene ends were 5 bases for V and 10 bases for J; bases not matched to a gene: 7. The CDR3 spans 13 residues. Germline loops: CDR1 PRHDT, CDR2 FYEKMQ (reference sequence). The CDR3 DNA follows: TGTGCCAGCAGCACCGGGACTAGCCGCGCGCAGTATTTT. It specifies CASSTGTSRAQYF.

The rearrangement uses TRBV6-5 and TRBJ1-5; TRBD1 aligns across 7 bases. After removal of 6 bases from V and 5 bases from J, the junction contained 4 bases not matched to a gene. This CDR3 has 13 amino acids. From germline, CDR1 is MNHEY and CDR2 SVGAGI. The CDR3 sequence: CASRRDRHQPQHF. DNA for the CDR3: TGTGCCAGCAGGAGGGACAGACATCAGCCCCAGCATTTT.

The chain uses TRBV7-9 and TRBJ2-6, with a tentative D call TRBD1 (6 bases). Trimming pared 1 base from V and 1 base from J, leaving 8 bases between. The length of the CDR3 is 16 residues. Germline assignment: CDR1 SEHNR and CDR2 FQNEAQ (reference sequence). Here the CDR3 DNA reads TGTGCCAGCAGCTTAGACAGGGAGTCTGGGGCCAACGTCCTGACTTTC. It is translated as CASSLDRESGANVLTF. Full variable domain (remainder filled in from reference TRBV7-9 and TRBJ2-6): DTGVSQNPRHKITKRGQNVTFRCDPISEHNRLYWYRQTLGQGPEFLTYFQNEAQLEKSRLLSDRFSAERPKGSFSTLEIQRTEQGDSAMYLCASSLDRESGANVLTFGAGSRLTVL.